The rows below give T cell receptor beta chains drawn from one sample of a study of shared clonotypes between healthy human individuals. TCRdb's copy holds only in-frame clones and misses some; the assay was immunoSEQ multiplex PCR. The sample shows approximately 470,000 clones, 60% to 80% of them seen only once. Sequencing was performed on PBMCs. All receptors come from a woman aged 40 to 49 in good health. Some clones in this sample may be carry-over from other donors' samples. Each CDR3 is given with its conserved first and last residue.

V gene	J gene	CDR3 protein
TRBV11-2	TRBJ2-2	CASSFYGGLTGELFF
TRBV28	TRBJ2-3	CASSLGLAGATDTQYF
TRBV5-6	TRBJ2-3	CASSLTTRVSDTQYF
TRBV5-4	TRBJ1-4	CASSLRQGGNEKLFF
TRBV6-1	TRBJ1-5	CASSLHGNQPQHF
TRBV27	TRBJ1-2	CASSLSGVGGYTF
TRBV5-1	TRBJ2-3	CASSLSGGTDTQYF
TRBV7-6	TRBJ2-7	CASSPDLGGNSYEQYF
TRBV11-3	TRBJ2-1	CASSLDTAGLAGGNEQFF
TRBV30	TRBJ2-7	CAWSIDGRAYEQYF
TRBV5-6	TRBJ1-3	CASSPGRFSGNTIYF
TRBV27	TRBJ2-1	CASSLLWGLAGLRNEQFF
TRBV30	-	CAWSSGGVPYEQYF
TRBV30	TRBJ2-1	CAWSSLGLAGAGSYNEQFF
TRBV19	TRBJ2-1	CASRTSGETRRVPSSYNEQFF
TRBV9	TRBJ2-2	CASSVSGNTGELFF
TRBV18	TRBJ1-4	CASSPGQGSGKLFF
TRBV5-4	TRBJ1-1	CASSFSTGNTEAFF
TRBV11-2	TRBJ1-1	CASSLERGGTEAFF
TRBV10-3	TRBJ1-3	CAIQGGGSNSGNTIYF
TRBV27	TRBJ2-5	CASGRGLGETQYF
TRBV9	TRBJ2-5	CASSVGSMPQETQYF
TRBV28	TRBJ1-1	CASSTVGSFGGPMNTEAFF
TRBV2	TRBJ2-1	CASSEARTSGSREQFF
TRBV5-4	TRBJ1-2	CASSLVVGANYGYTF
TRBV14	TRBJ2-2	CASSQDWAAGELFF
TRBV18	TRBJ1-2	CASSRIQGSDYGYTF
TRBV7-9	TRBJ1-2	CASSSGKEYGYTF
TRBV29-1	TRBJ1-1	CSVGRGSEAFF
TRBV15	TRBJ2-7	CATSRDLWDRGQYEQYF
TRBV5-1	TRBJ2-7	CASSLEVSYEQYF
TRBV7-6	TRBJ2-3	CASSAIGTSGRTTDTQYF
TRBV28	TRBJ2-3	CASSSNKADTQYF
TRBV7-9	TRBJ1-2	CASSSQGYGYTF
TRBV5-1	TRBJ2-3	CASSFSGRPSTDTQYF